This T cell receptor (beta chain) was observed in a study of cytomegalovirus exposure and HLA in healthy donors. As to this clone: What it binds is unknown.

Overall study results and limits: It was reportedly the case that the classifier diagnosed cytomegalovirus status with high specificity and sensitivity. Most observed TCR sequences were rare, whereas some public TCRs were detected in many donors.

Between the trimmed V and J ends, which lost 3 bases and 0 bases, there was a span of 7 bases. Germline V gene sequence: CDR1 SGHAT, CDR2 FQNNGV. This CDR3 comprises 14 residues. Profiling relied on immunoSEQ multiplex PCR, and the TCRdb table lists in-frame clones only, not all of them. The sample gives 70,000 to 80,000 clones, around 94% of which show up once; more than 2% is in the top ten. Input material: PBMCs. This TCR was sampled from a woman aged 18-29 years in good health and CMV-seronegative. The V and J genes are TRBV11-2 and TRBJ2-3; tentative D call: TRBD1 (5 bases). This CDR3 is CASSFGHSTDTQYF. The CDR3 DNA is TGTGCCAGCAGCTTTGGACATAGCACAGATACGCAGTATTTT.